The 30 T cell receptor beta chains below were found in one sample sequenced in a study of blood T cells in healthy people across ages. For the second PCR, which ran for roughly 7 to 11 cycles, a sample-barcoded 5' primer and a J-beta primer mix were used. TCRdb recomputed calls from the 5' RACE reads with MiXCR, one row per CDR3 protein. This sample has around 1,800,000 distinct CDR3 sequences; more than 35% occur once, and the top ten carry 20% to 25%. Sequencing input: blood. All receptors come from a human donor in good health.

The V and J genes are TRBV2 and TRBJ2-1, with 9 positions matching TRBD1. The length of the CDR3 is 14 residues. Trimming took 6 bases from V and 5 from J; bases not matched to a gene: 5. Germline V gene data show CDR1 as SNHLY and CDR2 as FYNNEI. The CDR3 reads CASSLQGADNEQFF. CDR3 sequence (DNA): TGTGCCAGCAGCCTACAGGGGGCGGACAATGAGCAGTTCTTC.

This chain links TRBV9 with TRBJ2-3, with D unresolved. Germline lookup yields CDR1 SGDLS and CDR2 YYNGEE. This CDR3 spans 15 amino acids. V lost 1 base, J lost 6 bases, and 15 bases lay in between. The CDR3 here is CASSVRNVDTDTQYF. As DNA, the CDR3 is TGTGCCAGCAGCGTACGAAATGTCGATACGGATACGCAGTATTTT.

Ten or more counts support this clonotype. The chain recombines TRBV4-2 with TRBJ2-7; 8 nucleotides align to TRBD2. The CDR3 covers 15 residues. Germline assignment: CDR1 LGHNA and CDR2 YNFKEQ. V dropped 0 bases and J dropped 6; count of bases not matched to a gene: 7. CDR3 residues: CASSQDNGGAVEQYF. The CDR3 bases are TGTGCCAGCAGCCAAGATAACGGGGGGGCCGTCGAGCAGTACTTC.

The V and J genes are TRBV4-1 and TRBJ1-1, with TRBD1 as a possible D gene (5 bases). The CDR3 has 15 amino acids. CDR1 and CDR2 (germline): MGHRA, YSYEKL. Deletions cut 3 bases from V and 1 base from J, with 12 bases between. The CDR3 DNA sequence: TGCGCCAGCAGCCACGAACAGGTTGCGAACACTGAAGCTTTCTTT. As protein: CASSHEQVANTEAFF.

The chain links TRBV20-1 to TRBJ2-3; D possibly corresponds to TRBD2 (7 bases). The V end lost 7 bases, the J end lost 4 bases, and 21 bases lay between the germline ends. Germline CDR1 is DFQATT and CDR2 is SNEGSKA (reference sequence). The CDR3 consists of 15 residues. DNA of the CDR3: TGCAGTGTTCTCTTTCGGGGGGCCCCCGCAGATACGCAGTATTTT. Translation gives CSVLFRGAPADTQYF.

Worth noting for this clonotype: Sequence at one end of the junction differs from germline and may be a read error. The chain employs TRBV7-2 and TRBJ2-3; tentatively, D is TRBD2 (5 bases). This CDR3 has 14 amino acids. Germline V CDR1 and CDR2: SGHTA, FQGNSA. The CDR3 loop reads CVSGSPPGTDTQYF. CDR3 nucleotides: TGTGTCAGCGGCTCCCCTCCGGGTACGGATACGCAGTATTTT.

The DNA for the CDR3 is TGCGCCAGCAGCTTGGTAGTTCGGGATGAGCAGTTCTTC. It codes for CASSLVVRDEQFF. The chain recombines TRBV5-1 with TRBJ2-1; no clear D. The CDR3 runs 13 residues. V dropped 0 bases and J dropped 8 bases, with 9 bases sitting between them. From germline, CDR1 is SGHRS and CDR2 YFSETQ.

This rearrangement joins TRBV7-9 to TRBJ1-2; D ambiguous. This CDR3 has 13 residues. The germline gives CDR1 SEHNR, CDR2 FQNEAQ (reference sequence). V lost 4 bases, J lost 6 bases, and 12 bases lay in between. The CDR3, as DNA: TGTGCCAGCAGCTCGGAAACATCCCATGGCTACACCTTC. This encodes CASSSETSHGYTF.

This clonotype appeared a single time. This chain joins TRBV29-1 and TRBJ2-3, with 8 bases identical to TRBD1. Unmatched junction bases numbered 6, after V lost 2 bases and J lost 2 bases. The CDR3 totals 15 residues. Per the germline V gene, CDR1 is SQVTM and CDR2 is ANQGSEA. CDR3 loop: CSVESTGGLTDTQYF. Here the CDR3 DNA reads TGCAGCGTTGAAAGTACAGGGGGGCTCACAGATACGCAGTATTTT.

This chain links TRBV29-1 with TRBJ2-6; no firm D call. V was cut by 0 bases and J by 0 bases, with 15 bases left in between. Germline CDR1 and CDR2: SQVTM and ANQGSEA. The CDR3 length is 18 residues. CDR3 sequence reads: CSVEDLGPNPSGANVLTF. The CDR3 DNA reads as TGCAGCGTTGAAGATCTAGGACCGAATCCCTCTGGGGCCAACGTCCTGACTTTC.

In its sample, this clonotype was seen once. The chain employs TRBV29-1 and TRBJ1-1; 9 bases agree with TRBD1. This CDR3 is 15 amino acids long. CDR1 is SQVTM and CDR2 is ANQGSEA in the germline V gene. Trimming took 5 bases from V and 9 from J; bases not matched to a gene: 16. Written as DNA, the CDR3 is TGCAGCGTTAAGAGGACAGGGGCCGGCTTTTTCCAAGCTTTCTTT. It encodes CSVKRTGAGFFQAFF.

In nucleotides, the CDR3 is TGTGCCAGCATCGAGCAGAACAATGAGCAGTTCTTC. It yields the protein CASIEQNNEQFF. This chain links TRBV5-5 with TRBJ2-1, with no clear D. V was clipped by 6 bases and J by 5 bases, with 9 bases between them. Germline CDR1 reads SGHKS; CDR2 reads YYEKEE (reference sequence). There are 12 residues in the CDR3. The variable domain in full, completed from reference TRBV5-5 and TRBJ2-1, reads DAGVTQSPTHLIKTRGQQVTLRCSPISGHKSVSWYQQVLGQGPQFIFQYYEKEERGRGNFPDRFSARQFPNYSSELNVNALLLGDSALYLCASIEQNNEQFFGPGTRLTVL.

This clonotype came up a few times. V and J are TRBV10-3 and TRBJ1-1; TRBD1 matches 7 bases. CDR3 length equals 15 residues. Germline trimming cut 0 bases from V and 5 bases from J; bases unmatched to any gene: 6. The germline gives CDR1 ENHRY, CDR2 SYGVKD. In nucleotides, the CDR3 is TGTGCCATCAGTGAGTCCCAGGGGGTTTGGACTGAAGCTTTCTTT. Residues: CAISESQGVWTEAFF.

Note on this clonotype: Mismatch with germline at one junction end may stem from a read error. The chain employs TRBV7-6 and TRBJ2-1; tentatively, D is TRBD1 or TRBD2 (6 bases each). This CDR3 spans 14 amino acids. Germline V gene data show CDR1 as SGHVS and CDR2 as FNYEAQ. This chain's CDR3 is CTSNLGGRGNEQFF. The CDR3 DNA reads TGTACCAGTAATCTCGGGGGCCGGGGGAATGAGCAGTTCTTC.

In its sample, this clonotype was seen a few times. The chain uses TRBV25-1 and TRBJ2-1, with D uncertain. The DNA end lines up better with TRBJ2-7; the J call may be wrong. From germline, CDR1 is MGHDK and CDR2 SYGVNS. The CDR3 is 13 residues long. The CDR3 is CASSDPGSYEQYF. The CDR3 DNA sequence: TGTGCCAGCTCGGACCCGGGTTCCTACGAGCAGTACTTC.

The J gene is TRBJ2-7, the V gene TRBV9, with a possible D match to TRBD2 (6 bases). This CDR3 region has 14 residues. The V end was cut by 3 bases, the J end by 0 bases, with 10 bases between. Per the germline V gene, CDR1 is SGDLS and CDR2 is YYNGEE. In DNA, the CDR3 is TGTGCCAGCAGCGGGGGGGACTCCTCCTACGAGCAGTACTTC. Translating gives CASSGGDSSYEQYF.

This clonotype was seen a few times. The rearrangement uses TRBV20-1 and TRBJ2-5; 11 bases line up with TRBD2. The V segment lost 5 bases and the J segment 5 bases; nucleotides outside the gene matches: 10. This CDR3 has 15 residues. Germline CDR1 is DFQATT and CDR2 is SNEGSKA (reference sequence). The CDR3 here is CSAHSGGAHWETQYF. The CDR3 DNA is TGCAGTGCTCATAGCGGGGGGGCCCATTGGGAGACCCAGTACTTC.

The gene calls are TRBV20-1 and TRBJ2-1; tentatively, D is TRBD1 or TRBD2 (6 bases each). The CDR3 runs 14 residues. The V gene lost 6 bases and the J gene lost 4 bases, with 16 bases spanning the gap. Germline CDR1 and CDR2: DFQATT and SNEGSKA (reference sequence). CDR3 protein: CSAPGAGRYNEQFF. CDR3 coding DNA: TGCAGTGCGCCGGGGGCTGGCCGTTACAATGAGCAGTTCTTC.

The chain carries TRBV7-2 and TRBJ2-7, with D unresolved. The V gene lost 4 bases and the J gene lost 0 bases, with 13 bases spanning the gap. This CDR3 region has 15 residues. Per the germline V gene, CDR1 is SGHTA and CDR2 is FQGNSA. The CDR3: CASSSQDQSSYEQYF. CDR3 DNA sequence: TGTGCCAGCAGCTCCCAAGACCAGAGCTCCTACGAGCAGTACTTC. Together with reference TRBV7-2 and TRBJ2-7, the CDR3 gives the full variable domain: GAGVSQSPSNKVTEKGKDVELRCDPISGHTALYWYRQSLGQGLEFLIYFQGNSAPDKSGLPSDRFSAERTGGSVSTLTIQRTQQEDSAVYLCASSSQDQSSYEQYFGPGTRLTVT.

CDR3 in DNA: TGCGCCAGCAGCCCAGGGGTTCCCTCCTACGAGCAGTACTTC. This encodes CASSPGVPSYEQYF. The chain recombines TRBV4-3 with TRBJ2-7, with a weak D call TRBD1 (6 bases). The CDR3 covers 14 residues. Between the trimmed V and J ends, which lost 4 bases and 0 bases, there was a span of 10 bases. CDR1 and CDR2 (germline): LGHNA, YSLEER.

The rearrangement joins TRBV20-1 to TRBJ2-3, with D possibly matching TRBD2 (6 bases). From germline, CDR1 is DFQATT and CDR2 SNEGSKA (reference sequence). The V end lost 6 bases, the J end lost 6 bases, and 13 bases lay between the germline ends. This CDR3 contains 12 residues. CDR3 amino acids: CSASDLADTQYF. The CDR3 region has the DNA TGCAGTGCCAGTGATCTAGCGGATACGCAGTATTTT.

The chain couples TRBV4-3 to TRBJ2-1; 14 bases map to TRBD2. The CDR3 contains 21 residues. Germline CDR1 reads LGHNA; CDR2 reads YSLEER. After removal of 4 bases from V and 0 bases from J, the junction contained 14 bases not matched to a gene. CDR3 loop: CASSPGRTSGGPLGSYNEQFF. CDR3 DNA sequence: TGCGCCAGCAGCCCTGGAAGGACTAGCGGGGGGCCCCTGGGCTCCTACAATGAGCAGTTCTTC.

This CDR3 reads CATSDPDAGPRNYGYTF. For the CDR3, the DNA is TGTGCCACCAGTGATCCAGACGCAGGGCCCCGTAACTATGGCTACACCTTC. The J gene is TRBJ1-2, the V gene TRBV24-1, with D possibly matching TRBD1 (5 bases). Germline values: CDR1 KGHDR, CDR2 SFDVKD. The V end lost 3 bases, the J end lost 1 base, and 17 bases lay between the germline ends. The CDR3 extends over 17 amino acids.

On this clonotype itself: This may stem from a read error, because a much larger clone lies one nucleotide away. The rearrangement uses TRBV10-3 and TRBJ2-4; no clear D gene. With the DNA end fitting TRBJ2-7 better, the J assignment may be wrong. Germline V lookup: CDR1 ENHRY, CDR2 SYGVKD. This CDR3 has 14 amino acids. CDR3 sequence reads: CAISETESRYEQYF. CDR3 coding DNA: TGTGCCATCAGTGAAACAGAATCCCGTTACGAGCAGTACTTC.

This chain links TRBV7-2 with TRBJ2-3; tentatively, D is TRBD2 (5 bases). CDR1 and CDR2 (germline): SGHTA, FQGNSA. V lost 4 bases and J lost 2, with 13 bases in between. The CDR3 contains 15 residues. The CDR3 DNA sequence: TGTGCCAGCAGCTCCCGGGGTCCCCTCACAGATACGCAGTATTTT. Protein sequence: CASSSRGPLTDTQYF.

The chain links TRBV20-1 to TRBJ1-6; D not resolved. The CDR3 has 16 amino acids. The V gene's germline CDR1 is DFQATT and CDR2 SNEGSKA (reference sequence). V dropped 4 bases and J dropped 10 bases, with 23 bases sitting between them. The CDR3 bases are TGCAGTGCTACCCCGGGGTCCGACTTGGGCGGATCACCCCTCCACTTT. The encoded protein is CSATPGSDLGGSPLHF.

This rearrangement joins TRBV7-2 to TRBJ2-1, with D perhaps assigned TRBD1 or TRBD2 (5 bases each). This CDR3 has 15 residues. Trimming removed 0 bases from V and 5 bases from J, with 11 bases in between. Germline V lookup: CDR1 SGHTA, CDR2 FQGNSA. CDR3 in amino acids: CASSLALGEDNEQFF. In nucleotides, the CDR3 is TGTGCCAGCAGCTTAGCGTTGGGGGAAGACAATGAGCAGTTCTTC.

This clonotype was seen more than once but under ten times. This sequence joins TRBV15 and TRBJ2-7; D is unclear. Trimming removed 0 bases at V and 3 bases at J, with 6 bases between. Per the germline V gene, CDR1 is LNHNV and CDR2 is YYDKDF (reference sequence). This CDR3 spans 13 amino acids. The CDR3 nucleotides are TGTGCCACCAGCAGAGACAGGTACTACGAGCAGTACTTC. Residues: CATSRDRYYEQYF.

This clonotype was seen ten or more times. The chain links TRBV12-3 or TRBV12-4 to TRBJ2-3, with 8 positions matching TRBD2. After removal of 6 bases from V and 6 bases from J, the junction contained 2 bases not matched to a gene. CDR3 length: 12 residues. The CDR3 DNA reads TGTGCCAGCAGCCGACTAGCGGATACGCAGTATTTT. Its translation: CASSRLADTQYF.

This clonotype showed up just a few times. J is TRBJ1-6 and V is TRBV5-6, with a weak D call TRBD1 (5 bases). The germline CDR1 and CDR2 sequences are SGHDT and YYEEEE. CDR3 length equals 12 residues. Trimming shortened V by 9 bases and J by 6 bases, and 10 bases separated the two germline ends. CDR3 coding DNA: TGTGCCACCCGCCAGGGTAATTCACCCCTCCACTTT. Translating gives CATRQGNSPLHF.